The rows below give T cell receptor beta chains drawn from one sample of a study of OX40 agonist ivuxolimab in advanced cancers. The data were produced by immunoSEQ multiplex PCR, yet TCRdb's version contains in-frame clones alone and is incomplete. Of fewer than 70,000 clones in the sample, 86% were seen once. The sequenced sample was CD4+ or CD8+ T cells sorted from blood, obtained in a trial of the OX40 agonist ivuxolimab. All receptors derive from an adult with an advanced solid tumor such as melanoma, head and neck, liver or kidney cancer. CDR3s include the opening cysteine and the closing phenylalanine or tryptophan. The order of the fields is V gene, D gene, J gene, clone size, CDR3 protein, CDR3 DNA. D genes are given only for firm matches. Expanded clones are given a class, and other clones once, few, many or no size at all.

v_gene: TRBV2
d_gene: TRBD1
j_gene: TRBJ1-2
abundance: -
CDR3aa: CASSEDRDGYTF
CDR3nt: TGTGCCAGCAGTGAGGACAGGGACGGCTACACCTTC

v_gene: TRBV18
d_gene: TRBD2
j_gene: TRBJ2-1
abundance: few
CDR3aa: CASSPTLSGSHSYNEQFF
CDR3nt: TGTGCCAGCTCACCGACCCTAAGCGGGAGCCACTCCTACAATGAGCAGTTCTTC

v_gene: TRBV28
d_gene: -
j_gene: TRBJ2-7
abundance: -
CDR3aa: CASSEGSSYEQYF
CDR3nt: TGTGCCAGCAGTGAGGGGAGCTCCTACGAGCAGTACTTC

v_gene: TRBV2
d_gene: TRBD1
j_gene: TRBJ1-5
abundance: -
CDR3aa: CASSEGQGMTQPQHF
CDR3nt: TGTGCCAGCAGTGAGGGACAGGGAATGACGCAGCCCCAGCATTTT

v_gene: TRBV28
d_gene: -
j_gene: TRBJ1-3
abundance: -
CDR3aa: CASSLSRSSGNTIYF
CDR3nt: TGTGCCAGCAGTTTAAGTAGGAGCTCTGGAAACACCATATATTTT

v_gene: TRBV2
d_gene: -
j_gene: TRBJ2-2
abundance: -
CDR3aa: CASRRGRDTGELFF
CDR3nt: TGTGCCAGCAGGCGGGGTCGCGACACCGGGGAGCTGTTTTTT

v_gene: TRBV7-2
d_gene: TRBD1
j_gene: TRBJ1-2
abundance: -
CDR3aa: CASSLVWSPGGVSYGYTF
CDR3nt: TGTGCCAGCAGCTTAGTTTGGTCACCAGGGGGCGTTAGCTATGGCTACACCTTC

v_gene: TRBV2
d_gene: TRBD1
j_gene: TRBJ2-7
abundance: -
CDR3aa: CASSDLTGGTEQYF
CDR3nt: TGTGCCAGCAGTGATTTGACAGGGGGAACCGAGCAGTACTTC

v_gene: TRBV30
d_gene: -
j_gene: TRBJ2-2
abundance: -
CDR3aa: CAWSVGGAGELFF
CDR3nt: TGTGCCTGGAGTGTAGGGGGGGCCGGGGAGCTGTTTTTT

v_gene: TRBV14
d_gene: -
j_gene: TRBJ1-2
abundance: once
CDR3aa: CASSQDQRAGYTF
CDR3nt: TGTGCCAGCAGCCAAGATCAAAGGGCCGGCTACACCTTC